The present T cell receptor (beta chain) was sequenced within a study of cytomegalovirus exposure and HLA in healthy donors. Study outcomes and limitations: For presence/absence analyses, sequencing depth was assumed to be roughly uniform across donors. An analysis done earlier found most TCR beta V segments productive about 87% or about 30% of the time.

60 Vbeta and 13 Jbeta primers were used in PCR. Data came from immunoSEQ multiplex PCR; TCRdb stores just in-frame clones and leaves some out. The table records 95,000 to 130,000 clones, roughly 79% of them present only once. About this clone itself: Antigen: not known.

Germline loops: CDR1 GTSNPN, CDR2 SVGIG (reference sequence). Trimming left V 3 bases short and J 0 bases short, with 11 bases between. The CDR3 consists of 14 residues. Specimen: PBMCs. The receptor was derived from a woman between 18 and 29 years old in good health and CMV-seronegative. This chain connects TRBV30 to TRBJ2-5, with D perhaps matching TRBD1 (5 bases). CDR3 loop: CAWREKGNQETQYF. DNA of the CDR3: TGTGCCTGGAGGGAGAAGGGGAACCAAGAGACCCAGTACTTC.